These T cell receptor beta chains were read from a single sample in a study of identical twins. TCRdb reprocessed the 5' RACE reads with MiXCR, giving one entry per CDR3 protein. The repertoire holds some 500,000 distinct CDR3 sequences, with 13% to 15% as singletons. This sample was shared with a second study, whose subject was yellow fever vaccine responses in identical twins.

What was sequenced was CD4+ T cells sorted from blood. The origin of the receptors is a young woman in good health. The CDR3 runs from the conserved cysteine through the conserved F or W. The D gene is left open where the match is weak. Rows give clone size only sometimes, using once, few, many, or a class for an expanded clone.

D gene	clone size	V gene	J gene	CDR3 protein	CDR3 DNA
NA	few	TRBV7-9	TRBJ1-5	CASSLGDLGDNQPQHF	TGTGCCAGCAGCTTAGGGGACCTCGGGGACAATCAGCCCCAGCATTTT
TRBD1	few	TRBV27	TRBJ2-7	CASKTSGTGLHEQYF	TGTGCCAGCAAGACATCCGGGACAGGGCTACACGAGCAGTACTTC
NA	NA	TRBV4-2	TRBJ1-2	CASSLDSLNYGYTF	TGTGCCAGCAGCCTCGACAGTTTGAACTATGGCTACACCTTC
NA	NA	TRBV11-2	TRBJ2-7	CASSLVLYYEQYF	TGTGCCAGCAGCTTAGTTCTGTACTACGAGCAGTACTTC
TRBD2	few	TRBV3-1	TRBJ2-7	CASSQDLAGRREQYF	TGTGCCAGCAGCCAAGATCTAGCGGGAAGGAGGGAGCAGTACTTC
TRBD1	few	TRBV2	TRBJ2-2	CASRLQGLVGELFF	TGTGCCAGCAGGTTACAGGGGTTGGTCGGGGAGCTGTTTTTT
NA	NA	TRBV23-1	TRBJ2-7	CASNVYEQYF	TGCGCCAGCAACGTCTACGAGCAGTACTTC
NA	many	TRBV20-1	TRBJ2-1	CSAEKRLSEGQFF	TGCAGTGCGGAGAAAAGGTTGTCCGAGGGGCAGTTCTTC
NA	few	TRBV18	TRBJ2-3	CASSPPSIDTQYF	TGTGCCAGCTCACCACCGTCGATAGATACGCAGTATTTT
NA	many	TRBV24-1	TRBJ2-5	CATSGAARGAQETQYF	TGTGCCACCAGTGGAGCGGCGCGGGGTGCCCAAGAGACCCAGTACTTC
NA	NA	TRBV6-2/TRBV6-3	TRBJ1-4	CASSYSLPRDTSNEKLFF	TGTGCCAGCAGTTACTCACTACCCCGGGACACTTCGAATGAAAAACTGTTTTTT
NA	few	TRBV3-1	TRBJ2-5	CASSQDIGRGLGTQYF	TGTGCCAGCAGCCAAGATATAGGACGGGGGTTGGGAACCCAGTACTTC
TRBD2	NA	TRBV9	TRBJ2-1	CASSVGTSGKGRYEQFF	TGTGCCAGCAGCGTTGGGACTAGCGGGAAGGGTAGGTATGAGCAGTTCTTC
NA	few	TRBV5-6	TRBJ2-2	CASSRSGAETGELFF	TGTGCCAGCAGCCGTTCGGGCGCGGAGACCGGGGAGCTGTTTTTT
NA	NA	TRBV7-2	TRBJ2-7	CASSDTGTPRLKQYF	TGTGCCAGCAGCGATACAGGGACCCCGCGCCTTAAGCAGTACTTC
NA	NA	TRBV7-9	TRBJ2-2	CASSLDNGLTNTGELFF	TGTGCCAGCAGCTTAGATAATGGCCTCACGAACACCGGGGAGCTGTTTTTT
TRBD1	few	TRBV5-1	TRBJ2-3	CASGDSSTDTQYF	TGCGCCAGCGGGGACAGTAGCACAGATACGCAGTATTTT
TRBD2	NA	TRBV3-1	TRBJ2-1	CASSRRRGGLYEQFF	TGTGCCAGCAGCCGAAGACGGGGGGGCCTCTATGAGCAGTTCTTC
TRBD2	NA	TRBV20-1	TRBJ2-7	CSAPIVAGFYEQYF	TGCAGTGCTCCTATAGTAGCGGGGTTTTACGAGCAGTACTTC
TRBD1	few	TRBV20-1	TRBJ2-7	CSAKTGYEQYF	TGCAGTGCCAAGACAGGGTACGAGCAGTACTTC
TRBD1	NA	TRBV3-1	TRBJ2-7	CASSQTGTGGYEQYF	TGTGCCAGCAGCCAAACCGGGACAGGGGGCTACGAGCAGTACTTC
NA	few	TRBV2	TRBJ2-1	CASSDYSGAGEQFF	TGTGCCAGCAGCGACTACTCCGGGGCTGGGGAGCAGTTCTTC
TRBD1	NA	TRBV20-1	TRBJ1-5	CSARKTGADQPQHF	TGCAGTGCTAGAAAGACAGGGGCCGATCAGCCCCAGCATTTT
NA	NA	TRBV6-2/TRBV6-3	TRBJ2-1	CASSSGGAHYNEQFF	TGTGCCAGCAGTTCTGGGGGAGCCCATTACAATGAGCAGTTCTTC
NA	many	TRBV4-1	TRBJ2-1	CASSQEGLGSSYNEQFF	TGCGCCAGCAGCCAAGAAGGACTGGGGAGCTCCTACAATGAGCAGTTCTTC
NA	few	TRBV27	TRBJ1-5	CASSSHGRSTNQPQHF	TGTGCCAGCAGTTCGCACGGACGGAGCACTAATCAGCCCCAGCATTTT
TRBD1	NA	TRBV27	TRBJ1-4	CVSSTRIGQAGDYGKLFF	TGTGTCAGCAGTACCCGCATTGGACAGGCAGGGGATTATGGAAAACTGTTTTTT
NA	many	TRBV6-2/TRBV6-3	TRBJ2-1	CASSYAWGEQFF	TGTGCCAGCAGTTACGCTTGGGGGGAGCAGTTCTTC
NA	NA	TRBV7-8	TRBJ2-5	CASSFHRQAQETQYF	TGTGCCAGCAGCTTCCATAGACAGGCTCAAGAGACCCAGTACTTC
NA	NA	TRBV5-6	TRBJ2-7	CASSLDLGEQYF	TGTGCCAGCAGCTTGGACTTAGGGGAGCAGTACTTC
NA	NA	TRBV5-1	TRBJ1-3	CASSGGAGPGNTIYF	TGCGCCAGCAGCGGGGGGGCCGGCCCTGGAAACACCATATATTTT
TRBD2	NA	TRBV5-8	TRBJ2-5	CASSLGRGDLETQYF	TGTGCCAGCAGCTTGGGTCGGGGGGATCTAGAGACCCAGTACTTC
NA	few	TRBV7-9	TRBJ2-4	CASSYDRSLAKNIQYF	TGTGCCAGCAGCTATGACAGATCGTTAGCCAAAAACATTCAGTACTTC
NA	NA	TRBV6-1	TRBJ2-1	CAITPGFYNEQFF	TGTGCCATCACGCCGGGGTTCTACAATGAGCAGTTCTTC
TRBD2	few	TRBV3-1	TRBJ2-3	CASSQDRRRGYTDTQYF	TGTGCCAGCAGCCAAGACCGGCGGCGGGGGTACACAGATACGCAGTATTTT
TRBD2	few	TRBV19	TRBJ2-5	CASRAGTQETQYF	TGTGCCAGTAGAGCGGGGACCCAAGAGACCCAGTACTTC
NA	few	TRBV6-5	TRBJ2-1	CASSYDPSSYNEQFF	TGTGCCAGCAGTTACGACCCGAGCTCCTACAATGAGCAGTTCTTC
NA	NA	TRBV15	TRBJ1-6	CATSTQVLSDSPLHF	TGTGCCACCAGTACACAGGTATTATCTGATTCACCCCTCCACTTT
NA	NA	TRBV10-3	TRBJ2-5	CAISEADQETQYF	TGTGCCATCAGTGAGGCGGACCAAGAGACCCAGTACTTC
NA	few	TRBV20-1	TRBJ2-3	CSAFDLMSTDTQYF	TGCAGTGCTTTCGATCTTATGAGCACAGATACGCAGTATTTT
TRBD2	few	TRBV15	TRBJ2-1	CATSTRPGSKREGTGSYNEQFF	TGTGCCACCAGCACCCGCCCGGGTTCGAAGCGGGAGGGCACGGGCTCCTACAATGAGCAGTTCTTC
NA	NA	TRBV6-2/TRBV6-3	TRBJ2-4	CAIDNGGQPNIQYF	TGTGCCATCGATAATGGTGGACAGCCAAACATTCAGTACTTC
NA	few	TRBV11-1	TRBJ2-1	CASSRGYDNNEQFF	TGTGCCAGCAGTAGGGGTTATGATAACAATGAGCAGTTCTTC
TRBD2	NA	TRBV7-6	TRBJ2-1	CASSLALVLAGGLSYNEQFF	TGTGCCAGCAGCTTAGCGCTAGTACTAGCGGGAGGACTCTCCTACAATGAGCAGTTCTTC
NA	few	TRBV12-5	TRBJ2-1	CVSGLVLGGQYNEQFF	TGTGTTAGTGGTTTGGTCCTCGGGGGGCAGTACAATGAGCAGTTCTTC
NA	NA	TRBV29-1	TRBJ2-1	CSVRRGGVGEQFF	TGCAGCGTCCGAAGAGGGGGGGTTGGTGAGCAGTTCTTC
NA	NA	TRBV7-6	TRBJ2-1	CASSVDAGYNEQFF	TGTGCCAGCAGCGTAGATGCAGGCTACAATGAGCAGTTCTTC
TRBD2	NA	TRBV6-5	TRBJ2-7	CASSYETSGSSEQYF	TGTGCCAGCAGTTACGAGACTAGCGGGAGTTCCGAGCAGTACTTC
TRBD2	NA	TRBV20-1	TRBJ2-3	CSARKGLAGAGTDTQYF	TGCAGTGCTAGAAAGGGACTAGCGGGAGCTGGCACAGATACGCAGTATTTT
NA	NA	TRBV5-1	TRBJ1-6	CASSWDGNNSPLHF	TGCGCCAGCAGCTGGGACGGTAATAATTCACCCCTCCACTTT
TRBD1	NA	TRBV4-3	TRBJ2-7	CATSRTGTGRDEQYF	TGCGCCACGAGTAGGACCGGGACAGGGAGGGACGAGCAGTACTTC
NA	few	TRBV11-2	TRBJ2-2	CASSLEGRLMELFF	TGTGCCAGCAGCTTAGAGGGACGGCTGATGGAGCTGTTTTTT
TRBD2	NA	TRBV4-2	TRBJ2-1	CASSPRGLAEPYNEQFF	TGTGCCAGCAGCCCACGGGGACTAGCGGAACCGTACAATGAGCAGTTCTTC
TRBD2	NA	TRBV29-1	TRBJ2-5	CSVDLSSGGLTQYF	TGCAGCGTTGATCTGTCTAGCGGGGGGTTAACCCAGTACTTC